These 29 T cell receptor beta chains came from one sample sequenced in a study of blood T cell repertoires in COVID-19 (dated by TCRdb to about 2020). Library preparation employed the immunoSEQ multiplex PCR assay. This immuneACCESS table, as held by TCRdb, lists in-frame sequences with V and J called but not all clones. Of the missing ones, under half trace to an unresolved V gene in checked studies; the others have no known cause. The sample profile shows roughly 220,000 clones; about 88% of them were found once. The biggest ten clones account for about 2.9% of the sample. Material: peripheral blood. The receptor source for this set is a man aged 60 to 75 with acute or convalescent COVID-19.

This chain joins TRBV27 and TRBJ1-2, with D perhaps TRBD1 (6 bases). Trimming pared 5 bases from V and 1 base from J, leaving 14 bases between. Germline CDR1 is MNHEY and CDR2 is SMNVEV (reference sequence). The CDR3 loop spans 15 amino acids. DNA for the CDR3: TGTGCCAGCAGTCAGGGGCAGGGGATTAACTATGGCTACACCTTC. Its translation is CASSQGQGINYGYTF.

The rearrangement joins TRBV4-1 to TRBJ1-2; 9 bases align to TRBD1. Germline V gene data show CDR1 as MGHRA and CDR2 as YSYEKL. The CDR3 spans 15 residues. V was pared by 3 bases and J by 10 bases, with 12 bases of the junction left unmatched. The CDR3 DNA reads TGCGCCAGCAGCCATCCCCTTGGGGACAGGGTTGACTACACCTTC. Protein sequence: CASSHPLGDRVDYTF.

The V gene is TRBV7-6, the J gene TRBJ1-1, with 10 bases lining up with TRBD1. V was clipped by 0 bases and J by 5 bases; unmatched bases: 6. This CDR3 comprises 16 residues. Germline V CDR1 and CDR2: SGHVS, FNYEAQ. CDR3 bases: TGTGCCAGCAGCTTAGCCCGACAGGGGGCAGGGACTGAAGCTTTCTTT. Translating it yields CASSLARQGAGTEAFF.

This clone appeared once. This chain links TRBV11-3 with TRBJ2-7; D gene unclear. The CDR3 is made up of 14 amino acids. The V gene lost 5 bases and the J gene lost 1 base, with 12 bases spanning the gap. The germline CDR1 and CDR2 sequences are SGHNT and YENEEA. The CDR3 nucleotides are TGTGCCAGCAGCCCAATCTCGGGTTCCTACGAGCAGTACTTC. Residues: CASSPISGSYEQYF.

The J gene is TRBJ1-6, the V gene TRBV27, with TRBD1 identical over 9 bases. The ends lost 3 bases at V and 9 bases at J; junction bases unmatched: 3. This CDR3 is built from 14 residues. CDR1 is MNHEY and CDR2 is SMNVEV in the germline V gene (reference sequence). The CDR3 DNA follows: TGTGCCAGCAGTTTCTGGACAGGGGCTTCACCCCTCCACTTT. It translates to CASSFWTGASPLHF.

The CDR3 DNA reads as TGTGCTAGTGGTTTAAAAACAGCGGGGGGGCCGTACAATGAGCAGTTCTTC. Residues: CASGLKTAGGPYNEQFF. The chain couples TRBV12-5 to TRBJ2-1, with 10 bases matching TRBD2. Germline V gene sequence: CDR1 LGHNT, CDR2 FRNRAP. CDR3 size: 17 residues. V lost 3 bases to trimming and J lost 4 bases; unmatched junction nucleotides: 9.

The V call is TRBV9, the J call TRBJ2-5, with TRBD2 matching 11 bases. Germline values: CDR1 SGDLS, CDR2 YYNGEE. This CDR3 region has 18 residues. V lost 0 bases to trimming and J lost 1 base; unmatched junction nucleotides: 8. CDR3 sequence reads: CASSVGTSGGPSQETQYF. CDR3 nucleotide sequence: TGTGCCAGCAGCGTAGGCACTAGCGGGGGCCCGTCCCAAGAGACCCAGTACTTC.

The rearrangement links TRBV4-3 to TRBJ2-7; 9 positions agree with TRBD1. V trimming: 3 bases; J trimming: 1 base; junction bases outside the gene matches: 7. The CDR3 has 16 residues. Germline V CDR1 and CDR2: LGHNA, YSLEER. The CDR3 coding sequence is TGCGCCAGCAGCCAGGAGCTAGGGACAGGGTCCTACGAGCAGTACTTC. Its translation: CASSQELGTGSYEQYF.

V and J are TRBV3-1 (or the pseudogene TRBV3-2) and TRBJ1-5; D ambiguous. Trimming removed 3 bases at V and 0 bases at J, with 12 bases between. This CDR3 comprises 16 residues. Germline V gene data show CDR1 as LGHDT and CDR2 as YNNKEL (reference sequence). CDR3 sequence (DNA): TGTGCCAGCAGCCAGTCAACGGGGAATAGCAATCAGCCCCAGCATTTT. Translation: CASSQSTGNSNQPQHF.

This clone was found once. The V and J genes are TRBV5-1 and TRBJ2-5; D not resolved. Germline V lookup: CDR1 SGHRS, CDR2 YFSETQ. The V and J ends lost 0 bases and 4 bases respectively, with 10 bases between them. The CDR3 spans 14 residues. The CDR3 DNA sequence: TGCGCCAGCAGCTTGGTCCTAGACCGAGAGACCCAGTACTTC. This encodes CASSLVLDRETQYF.

The chain has TRBV28 and TRBJ2-6; D perhaps matches TRBD2 (6 bases). Trimming pared 1 base from V and 2 bases from J, leaving 12 bases between. This CDR3 has 17 residues. CDR1 and CDR2 (germline): MDHEN, SYDVKM. CDR3 loop: CASSLSGLGAGANVLTF. The CDR3 nucleotides are TGTGCCAGCAGTTTATCGGGACTGGGGGCTGGGGCCAACGTCCTGACTTTC.

This clone was picked up one time. V usage is TRBV29-1 and J usage is TRBJ2-1, with a weak D call TRBD2 (5 bases). This CDR3 has 13 amino acids. V lost 3 bases to trimming and J lost 7 bases, with 13 bases between them. The germline V gene has CDR1 SQVTM and CDR2 ANQGSEA. The CDR3 DNA sequence: TGCAGCGTTGAGTTTCCCCCGGGGAATGAGCAGTTCTTC. Its translation is CSVEFPPGNEQFF.

The rearrangement joins TRBV10-3 to TRBJ1-1; possible D gene TRBD1, 6 bases. Germline assignment: CDR1 ENHRY and CDR2 SYGVKD. The CDR3 extends over 14 amino acids. The ends were cut back, 1 base at V and 1 base at J, with 7 bases in the middle. CDR3 DNA: TGTGCCATCAGTGAGTTGGGGGCGAACACTGAAGCTTTCTTT. Its protein is CAISELGANTEAFF.

This chain connects TRBV6-5 to TRBJ1-2; 7 bases match TRBD1. This CDR3 contains 15 residues. Germline V gene data show CDR1 as MNHEY and CDR2 as SVGAGI. J gave up 6 bases and V 3 bases, and 10 bases lay outside the gene matches. The DNA of the CDR3 is TGTGCCAGCAGTTATACCGGGACAGCCGAAAATGGCTACACCTTC. Residues: CASSYTGTAENGYTF.

The chain recombines TRBV6-4 with TRBJ1-6, with D possibly matching TRBD1 (6 bases). This CDR3 has 18 residues. Trimming pared 3 bases from V and 0 bases from J, leaving 15 bases between. Germline CDR1 is MRHNA and CDR2 is SNTAGT. The CDR3 region is CASSETTGTSSYNSPLHF. The DNA of the CDR3 is TGTGCCAGCAGTGAAACTACAGGGACGAGCTCCTATAATTCACCCCTCCACTTT.

V is TRBV6-6 and J is TRBJ2-7; the D gene is possibly TRBD1 (6 bases). Germline CDR1 is MNHNY and CDR2 is SVGAGI (reference sequence). The CDR3 is made up of 14 amino acids. Trimming stripped 2 bases from V and 1 base from J, with 9 bases between. Here the CDR3 DNA reads TGTGCCAGCAGTTACACAGGGATGTCCTACGAGCAGTACTTC. It specifies CASSYTGMSYEQYF.

The chain joins TRBV15 to TRBJ2-2, with 11 bases that match TRBD2. The CDR3 loop spans 16 amino acids. V shed 6 bases, J shed 1 base, and the junction held 4 bases outside the gene matches. Germline V gene data show CDR1 as LNHNV and CDR2 as YYDKDF (reference sequence). CDR3 region: CATSPTSGVNTGELFF. Written as DNA, the CDR3 is TGTGCCACCAGTCCGACTAGCGGGGTGAACACCGGGGAGCTGTTTTTT.

This sequence joins TRBV24-1 and TRBJ2-2; D remains ambiguous. V was cut by 3 bases and J by 6 bases, with 10 bases left in between. Germline values: CDR1 KGHDR, CDR2 SFDVKD. The CDR3 runs to 14 residues. DNA of the CDR3: TGTGCCACCAGTGATCCACTCAATTCCGGGGAGCTGTTTTTT. As protein: CATSDPLNSGELFF.

This clone was observed once. The chain couples TRBV5-4 to TRBJ2-5; D remains unclear. The V end was cut by 1 base, the J end by 5 bases, with 15 bases between. CDR1 is SGHNT and CDR2 is YYREEE in the germline V gene (reference sequence). This CDR3 is built from 15 residues. CDR3 sequence reads: CASSLSAALGETQYF. DNA for the CDR3: TGTGCCAGCAGCTTGAGCGCGGCGCTTGGGGAGACCCAGTACTTC. The whole variable domain, filled in from reference TRBV5-4 and TRBJ2-5, reads ETGVTQSPTHLIKTRGQQVTLRCSSQSGHNTVSWYQQALGQGPQFIFQYYREEENGRGNFPPRFSGLQFPNYSSELNVNALELDDSALYLCASSLSAALGETQYFGPGTRLLVL.

J is TRBJ1-2 and V is TRBV6-5; the D gene is possibly TRBD1 (5 bases). The germline gives CDR1 MNHEY, CDR2 SVGAGI. V was pared by 7 bases and J by 0 bases, with 15 bases between. CDR3 size: 15 residues. The CDR3 sequence: CASTPRGGTNYGYTF. In nucleotides, the CDR3 is TGTGCCAGCACTCCCCGGGGGGGGACTAACTATGGCTACACCTTC.

This clone appeared once. The rearrangement uses TRBV5-1 and TRBJ2-7; D perhaps matches TRBD1 (6 bases). There are 14 residues in the CDR3. V was shortened by 5 bases and J by 1 base, with 13 bases between the two germline ends. CDR1 and CDR2 from the germline V gene are SGHRS and YFSETQ. The CDR3 region is CASRRQVGSYEQYF. The CDR3 nucleotides are TGCGCCAGCAGGAGACAGGTTGGGTCCTACGAGCAGTACTTC.

The DNA of the CDR3 is TGTGCCAGCAGTTTAGGCCGGGGCAATCAGCCCCAGCATTTT. Translated, it gives CASSLGRGNQPQHF. The V gene is TRBV28, the J gene TRBJ1-5, with D unresolved. Germline V gene sequence: CDR1 MDHEN, CDR2 SYDVKM. V gave up 2 bases and J gave up 2 bases, with 7 bases separating them. The CDR3 loop spans 14 amino acids.

The chain employs TRBV9 and TRBJ1-1; D is perhaps TRBD1 (5 bases). Germline values: CDR1 SGDLS, CDR2 YYNGEE. The length of the CDR3 is 14 residues. Trimming left V 3 bases short and J 6 bases short, with 15 bases between. CDR3 coding DNA: TGTGCCAGCAGCGCGAGCCCAAGGGGTGCTGAAGCTTTCTTT. Encoded protein: CASSASPRGAEAFF.

The rearrangement uses TRBV19 and TRBJ1-3, with TRBD1 as a possible D gene (5 bases). The CDR3 loop spans 15 amino acids. The germline CDR1 and CDR2 sequences are LNHDA and SQIVND (reference sequence). The germline V and J ends were trimmed by 6 bases and 0 bases, with 12 bases remaining between them. The CDR3 protein is CASRSGTYSGNTIYF. For the CDR3, the DNA is TGTGCCAGTAGGAGCGGGACTTACTCTGGAAACACCATATATTTT.

The rearrangement joins TRBV19 to TRBJ1-2; the D gene is possibly TRBD1 (6 bases). The V gene's germline CDR1 is LNHDA and CDR2 SQIVND (reference sequence). The germline V and J ends were trimmed by 10 bases and 2 bases, with 17 bases remaining between them. This CDR3 comprises 14 residues. The CDR3 loop is CATLGPQGNYGYTF. The CDR3 DNA reads TGTGCCACCCTAGGCCCCCAGGGGAACTATGGCTACACCTTC.

The chain links TRBV4-2 to TRBJ1-6, with a possible D match to TRBD1 (5 bases). Trimming removed 0 bases at V and 9 bases at J, with 15 bases between. The CDR3 consists of 16 residues. Germline loops: CDR1 LGHNA, CDR2 YNFKEQ. The CDR3 coding sequence is TGTGCCAGCAGCCAAGATACCCCGGCCGGGGGTTCACCCCTCCACTTT. Amino acid sequence: CASSQDTPAGGSPLHF.

The rearrangement uses TRBV21-1 and TRBJ2-7; the DNA was not compared with TRBD2, the D call given in the table. TRBV21-1 is marked as a pseudogene. This CDR3 region has 14 residues. DNA of the CDR3: TGTGCCACATCGTCCGCGGGGGGGCCGAGGGAGCAGTACTTC. Translating it yields CATSSAGGPREQYF.

Notes on this clone: Other DNA variants within this sample encode the same CDR3. This chain connects TRBV11-2 to TRBJ2-7, with D perhaps TRBD1 (6 bases). CDR3 length equals 12 residues. The V and J ends lost 4 bases and 4 bases respectively, with 8 bases between them. The V gene's germline CDR1 is SGHAT and CDR2 FQNNGV. The CDR3 DNA sequence: TGTGCCAGCAGCTCACAGGGTTACGAGCAGTACTTC. It translates to CASSSQGYEQYF.

The gene calls are TRBV19 and TRBJ2-4, with 7 positions matching TRBD1. The germline CDR1 and CDR2 sequences are LNHDA and SQIVND (reference sequence). J lost 0 bases, V lost 1 base, and 6 bases had no gene match. The CDR3 covers 17 residues. CDR3 sequence reads: CASSIGGGPRAKNIQYF. CDR3 DNA sequence: TGTGCCAGTAGTATAGGAGGGGGCCCGAGAGCCAAAAACATTCAGTACTTC.